Listed below are T cell receptor beta chains from one sample, sequenced in a study of blood T cell repertoires in COVID-19. Sequencing was performed with immunoSEQ multiplex PCR; in TCRdb, only in-frame clones are kept and a portion is missing. The top ten hold under 25% of the sample, which has about 57,000 clones, roughly nine tenths seen once. Sequences were obtained from peripheral blood. The receptors were sampled from a woman older than 75 with COVID-19, enrolled during active disease. Each CDR3 is given with its conserved first and last residue. D genes are given only for firm matches. Rows may omit the clone size; those that give it use once, few, many or a size class.

TRBV30	TRBJ1-3	-	few	TGTGCCTGGAGTGTAGTACAATCTGGAAACACCATATATTTT	CAWSVVQSGNTIYF
TRBV19	TRBJ1-2	-	few	TGTGCCAGTAGTATAGGAGGCAGGGCCTTGAATGGCTACACCTTC	CASSIGGRALNGYTF
TRBV2	TRBJ1-1	-	-	TGTGCCAGCAGTGGTCAGATGAACACTGAAGCTTTCTTT	CASSGQMNTEAFF
TRBV6-5	TRBJ1-6	TRBD1	-	TGTGCCAGCAGTAAACAGGGGGATCAGTCACCCCTCCACTTT	CASSKQGDQSPLHF
TRBV5-1	TRBJ1-2	-	-	TGCGCCAGCAGCTTGGATTTCAGGACTAACTATGGCTACACCTTC	CASSLDFRTNYGYTF
TRBV7-9	TRBJ2-7	TRBD2	-	TGTGCCAGCAGCTCCCCGGGACTAGCGGGGCACGAGCAGTACTTC	CASSSPGLAGHEQYF
TRBV4-1	TRBJ2-7	TRBD2	-	TGCGCCAGCAGCCAAACAGGGACTAGCGGGCACCCCTACGAGCAGTACTTC	CASSQTGTSGHPYEQYF
TRBV12-5	TRBJ2-1	-	-	TGTGCTAGTGGTGCCGTCTCCGGAGCGAGAGGGGGCTCCTACAATGAGCAGTTCTTC	CASGAVSGARGGSYNEQFF
TRBV4-1	TRBJ1-1	-	-	TGCGCCAGCAGCCAAGTTGTAGCGAACACTGAAGCTTTCTTT	CASSQVVANTEAFF
TRBV19	TRBJ2-2	TRBD1	-	TGTGCCAGTAAATCAGGGGGCCCGAACACCGGGGAGCTGTTTTTT	CASKSGGPNTGELFF
TRBV19	TRBJ2-3	-	-	TGTGCCAGTAGATGGACAGGCACAGATACGCAGTATTTT	CASRWTGTDTQYF
TRBV3-1/TRBV3-2	TRBJ1-5	-	-	TGTGCCAGCAGCCAGGGGGGGGGTCAGCCCCAGCATTTT	CASSQGGGQPQHF
TRBV2	TRBJ2-2	TRBD2	-	TGTGCCAGCAGGGGCGGGGGGGTCACCGGGGAGCTGTTTTTT	CASRGGGVTGELFF
TRBV6-4	TRBJ1-3	TRBD1	-	TGTGCCAGCAGTGTCGGGACAGGGGGTGGAAACACCATATATTTT	CASSVGTGGGNTIYF
TRBV5-1	TRBJ2-5	TRBD1	once	TGCGCCAGCAGCGGAGGGACAGGGGGCAGCGAGACCCAGTACTTC	CASSGGTGGSETQYF
TRBV5-4	TRBJ2-3	TRBD2	-	TGTGCCAGCAGCTCCCACTTAGCGGGGGGGCCAGATACGCAGTATTTT	CASSSHLAGGPDTQYF
TRBV7-9	TRBJ1-1	-	-	TGTGCCAGCAGTGTGGGAGGGCCAAACACTGAAGCTTTCTTT	CASSVGGPNTEAFF
TRBV11-2	TRBJ1-3	-	-	TGTGCCAGCAGCCAAAACCCCGCTACAGGGTCTGGAAACACCATATATTTT	CASSQNPATGSGNTIYF
TRBV19	TRBJ2-5	-	-	TGTGCCTCCTCAATGGGGGGAACGGGGGTTCGTGAGACCCAGTACTTC	CASSMGGTGVRETQYF
TRBV5-4	TRBJ2-1	-	-	TGTGCCAGCAGCTTGGACAGGGTGTCCAATGAGCAGTTCTTC	CASSLDRVSNEQFF
TRBV11-2	TRBJ1-2	TRBD1	-	TGTGCCAGCAGCCACGAACCGGGACAGTTAAATGGCTACACCTTC	CASSHEPGQLNGYTF
TRBV6-5	TRBJ2-1	-	-	TGTGCCAGCAGTACTACAGGGAATAGGTACAATGAGCAGTTCTTC	CASSTTGNRYNEQFF
TRBV7-9	TRBJ2-3	-	once	TGTGCCAGCAGCTTGGACCCCTTGGGGCGAGATACGCAGTATTTT	CASSLDPLGRDTQYF
TRBV2	TRBJ2-5	TRBD2	-	TGTGCCAGCTATCGTTCCCCGGGACTAGCAGAGACCCAGTACTTC	CASYRSPGLAETQYF
TRBV19	TRBJ1-1	-	-	TGTGCCAGTAAACGGACAGAGAACACTGAAGCTTTCTTT	CASKRTENTEAFF
TRBV7-9	TRBJ2-5	TRBD1	-	TGTGCCAGCAGCTACAGACAGGGTGAGACCCAGTACTTC	CASSYRQGETQYF
TRBV7-2	TRBJ2-3	-	-	TGTGCCAGCAGCTTACAGTGGACATGGTCTAGCACAGATACGCAGTATTTT	CASSLQWTWSSTDTQYF
TRBV19	TRBJ2-3	TRBD2	-	TGTGCCAGTAGTAACGGGGGGGCAATCACAGATACGCAGTATTTT	CASSNGGAITDTQYF
TRBV5-4	TRBJ2-7	-	-	TGTGCCAGCTCCAAGACTAGGGGCCTTTCCTACGAGCAGTACTTC	CASSKTRGLSYEQYF
TRBV5-1	TRBJ1-1	-	-	TGCGCCAGCAGCTTGGAAGGGGTCACTGAAGCTTTCTTT	CASSLEGVTEAFF
TRBV21-1	TRBJ1-1	-	-	TGTGCCAGCAGCAACCGACTGCGGACAAGGGGCACTGAAGCTTTCTTT	CASSNRLRTRGTEAFF
TRBV6-5	TRBJ2-2	TRBD1	-	TGTGCCAGCTTAGGACAGGGGAACACCGGGGAGCTGTTTTTT	CASLGQGNTGELFF
TRBV19	TRBJ1-2	-	-	TGTGCCAGTAGTCCCACAGGGTATTATGGCTACACCTTC	CASSPTGYYGYTF
TRBV9	TRBJ2-1	TRBD1	-	TGTGCCAGCAGCGTAGTCCCCCCGACAGGGAATCGTAATGAGCAGTTCTTC	CASSVVPPTGNRNEQFF
TRBV7-2	TRBJ1-2	-	-	TGTGCCAGCAGTCGGGACATTGCAAAGGGCTATGGCTACACCTTC	CASSRDIAKGYGYTF
TRBV24-1	TRBJ2-3	-	-	TGTGCCACCAGTGATGCCGTCGCCACAGGAGATACGCAGTATTTT	CATSDAVATGDTQYF
TRBV12-3/TRBV12-4	TRBJ1-5	-	-	TGTGCCAGCAGTGCGCGGGGGGGCATAGCCCAGCATTTT	CASSARGGIAQHF
TRBV3-1/TRBV3-2	TRBJ2-3	-	once	TGTGCCAGCAGCCAGGCCCAAGATACGCAGTATTTT	CASSQAQDTQYF
TRBV29-1	TRBJ1-1	TRBD1	-	TGCAGCGTCGGGTATAGACAGGGGTCGGGGAACACTGAAGCTTTCTTT	CSVGYRQGSGNTEAFF
TRBV5-6	TRBJ2-1	TRBD2	-	TGTGCCAGCAGCCAGAAGCGGGGGCCCACCTACAATGAGCAGTTCTTC	CASSQKRGPTYNEQFF
TRBV6-5	TRBJ1-6	-	few	TGTGCCACGGGACATCTTGGTAATTCACCCCTCCACTTT	CATGHLGNSPLHF
TRBV7-9	TRBJ1-5	-	-	TGTGCCAGCAGCCAAACCGGGACAAGGTCTAATGATCCCCAGCATTTT	CASSQTGTRSNDPQHF
TRBV15	TRBJ2-7	-	-	TGTGCCACCAGCAGAGATCGGGGGACCTACGAGCAGTACTTC	CATSRDRGTYEQYF
TRBV4-1	TRBJ2-3	-	-	TGCGCCAGCAGCCAAGCTGACATCCGCACAGATACGCAGTATTTT	CASSQADIRTDTQYF
TRBV18	TRBJ2-1	TRBD1	-	TGTGCCAGCTCACCACTATCAGGGACAGGGAGTTACAATGAGCAGTTCTTC	CASSPLSGTGSYNEQFF
TRBV6-1	TRBJ2-1	-	-	TGTGCCAGCAAGGGAGACAATGAGCAGTTCTTC	CASKGDNEQFF
TRBV27	TRBJ2-3	TRBD2	-	TGTGCCAGCAGCCCCCTGCGGGGACTAGCGGGGGGGCGCGGTCGGGATACGCAGTATTTT	CASSPLRGLAGGRGRDTQYF
TRBV6-5	TRBJ2-7	TRBD1	-	TGTGCCAGCAGTTCCTCCGGGACAGGGGTACCCTACGAGCAGTACTTC	CASSSSGTGVPYEQYF
TRBV5-6	TRBJ1-4	-	-	TGTGCCAGCAGCTTGTTTGTCACTGCAACTAATGAAAAACTGTTTTTT	CASSLFVTATNEKLFF
TRBV18	TRBJ2-3	-	-	TGTGCCAGCTCACCAGACTTTTCTAGCACAGATACGCAGTATTTT	CASSPDFSSTDTQYF
TRBV6-5	TRBJ1-4	TRBD1	-	TGTGCCAGCAGTTACCGGGACAGAACTAATGAAAAACTGTTTTTT	CASSYRDRTNEKLFF
TRBV11-2	TRBJ2-5	-	-	TGTGCCAGCAGCTTAGGACAGCTAACCACCCAAGAGACCCAGTACTTC	CASSLGQLTTQETQYF
TRBV5-1	TRBJ2-7	TRBD2	-	TGCGCCAGCAGCTTGGTGGCTAGCGGGGGGAACGAGCAGTACTTC	CASSLVASGGNEQYF
TRBV18	TRBJ2-1	TRBD1	-	TGTGCCAGCTCACCACGGGTCCGACAGGGATTCAGTGAGCAGTTCTTC	CASSPRVRQGFSEQFF
TRBV18	TRBJ1-1	TRBD1	-	TGTGCCAGCTCACAACACAGGGGATCAACTGAAGCTTTCTTT	CASSQHRGSTEAFF
TRBV18	TRBJ1-1	-	-	TGTGCCAGCTCACTTCAGGTCTTGAACACTGAAGCTTTCTTT	CASSLQVLNTEAFF
TRBV4-1	TRBJ1-1	-	-	TGCGCCAGCAGCATCTCGCGAAACGGGGGTGAAGCTTTCTTT	CASSISRNGGEAFF
TRBV5-1	TRBJ2-3	TRBD2	-	TGCGCCAGCAGCTTAAATCCGGGACTAGAGGATACGCAGTATTTT	CASSLNPGLEDTQYF
TRBV12-5	TRBJ2-3	-	-	TGTGCTACTACCCCAGGGAGGACAGATACGCAGTATTTT	CATTPGRTDTQYF
TRBV29-1	TRBJ1-4	-	-	TGCAGCGGAGGACTTAGTGGTGAAAAACTGTTTTTT	CSGGLSGEKLFF